Included here is one T cell receptor (beta chain) sequence, with context. The data derive from a study of OX40 agonist ivuxolimab in advanced cancers. In germline, CDR1 is KGHSH, CDR2 LQKENI. The CDR3 runs to 19 residues. The V end was cut by 0 bases, the J end by 3 bases, with 23 bases between. Data came from immunoSEQ multiplex PCR; TCRdb stores just in-frame clones and leaves some out. This table has about 84,000 clones, about 93% appearing once. V usage is TRBV18 and J usage is TRBJ2-5, with a tentative D call TRBD1 (6 bases). This sequence originates from an adult with an advanced solid tumor such as melanoma, head and neck, liver or kidney cancer. The material was CD4+ or CD8+ T cells sorted from blood, obtained in a trial of the OX40 agonist ivuxolimab. The CDR3 spells CASSPPNRDRNYLKETQYF. The CDR3 DNA reads as TGTGCCAGCTCACCACCTAACAGGGACCGAAATTACCTAAAAGAGACCCAGTACTTC.